These 16 T cell receptor beta chains were sequenced from one sample in a study of blood T cell repertoires in COVID-19. Produced via immunoSEQ multiplex PCR; TCRdb's table is partial and in-frame only. The sample shows about 340,000 clones, 65% to 90% of them seen only once. Sequences were obtained from PBMCs or T cells enriched from blood (not recorded which). The receptors shown here come from a woman in her 40s with acute COVID-19.

The chain has TRBV9 and TRBJ1-6; TRBD1 aligns across 8 bases. The CDR3 has 16 amino acids. The germline gives CDR1 SGDLS, CDR2 YYNGEE. J was trimmed by 9 bases and V by 3 bases; bases with no gene match: 11. The CDR3 DNA follows: TGTGCCAGCAGCGGATCGACAGGGGCTGTTGGTTCACCCCTCCACTTT. Translation gives CASSGSTGAVGSPLHF. Combining the CDR3 with reference TRBV9 and TRBJ1-6 gives the whole variable domain DSGVTQTPKHLITATGQRVTLRCSPRSGDLSVYWYQQSLDQGLQFLIQYYNGEERAKGNILERFSAQQFPDLHSELNLSSLELGDSALYFCASSGSTGAVGSPLHFGNGTRLTVT.

This clone showed up just a few times. This CDR3 is CASRSSGTYEQYF. Here the CDR3 DNA reads TGTGCCAGCAGGAGTAGCGGAACCTACGAGCAGTACTTC. The chain combines TRBV12-3 or TRBV12-4 with TRBJ2-7; possible D gene TRBD2, 6 bases. V lost 6 bases and J lost 2, with 11 bases in between. This CDR3 has 13 residues.

The chain is built from TRBV3-1 (or the pseudogene TRBV3-2) and TRBJ1-6; the D gene is possibly TRBD1 (6 bases). This CDR3 comprises 17 residues. Trimming stripped 0 bases from V and 0 bases from J, with 9 bases between. Germline V lookup: CDR1 LGHDT, CDR2 YNNKEL (reference sequence). CDR3 sequence (DNA): TGTGCCAGCAGCCAAGAAGGGGGAAGCTCCTATAATTCACCCCTCCACTTT. It yields the protein CASSQEGGSSYNSPLHF.

The J gene is TRBJ2-5, the V gene TRBV2; 11 nucleotides align to TRBD1. Germline CDR1 is SNHLY and CDR2 is FYNNEI. The CDR3 is 14 residues long. Trimming cost V 11 bases and J 7 bases; bases outside gene matches: 12. CDR3 sequence: CAFQRTGGEGTQYF. The CDR3 DNA reads TGTGCCTTCCAGAGGACAGGGGGCGAGGGGACCCAGTACTTC. The full variable domain, its missing parts supplied by reference TRBV2 and TRBJ2-5, is EPEVTQTPSHQVTQMGQEVILRCVPISNHLYFYWYRQILGQKVEFLVSFYNNEISEKSEIFDDQFSVERPDGSNFTLKIRSTKLEDSAMYFCAFQRTGGEGTQYFGPGTRLLVL.

In its sample, this clone was seen a few times. This chain links TRBV5-1 with TRBJ2-7; possibly TRBD2 for D (6 bases). The germline V gene encodes CDR1 SGHRS and CDR2 YFSETQ. This CDR3 spans 15 amino acids. The V end lost 3 bases, the J end lost 4 bases, and 17 bases lay between the germline ends. CDR3 nucleotides: TGCGCCAGCAGCTCACTGCCGGGAGACCCTTACGAGCAGTACTTC. Protein product: CASSSLPGDPYEQYF.

The J gene is TRBJ2-1, the V gene TRBV28; 9 bases agree with TRBD2. Germline V gives CDR1 MDHEN, CDR2 SYDVKM. J gave up 7 bases and V 1 base, and 5 bases lay outside the gene matches. This CDR3 is 15 amino acids long. The CDR3: CASSLSASGKNEQFF. The DNA of the CDR3 is TGTGCCAGCAGTTTATCAGCTAGCGGGAAGAATGAGCAGTTCTTC.

Only a few counts were recorded for this clone. The gene calls are TRBV7-2 and TRBJ1-6; D may be TRBD1 (6 bases). The germline V and J ends were trimmed by 4 bases and 0 bases, with 19 bases remaining between them. Germline V gene sequence: CDR1 SGHTA, CDR2 FQGNSA. The CDR3 is 19 amino acids. CDR3 sequence: CASSSGAASYVSYNSPLHF. Here the CDR3 DNA reads TGTGCCAGCAGCTCAGGGGCAGCCAGTTACGTCTCCTATAATTCACCCCTCCACTTT.

V is TRBV3-1 (or the pseudogene TRBV3-2) and J is TRBJ2-7, with TRBD2 identical over 15 bases. The germline gives CDR1 LGHDT, CDR2 YNNKEL (reference sequence). V gave up 3 bases and J gave up 6 bases; unmatched junction bases: 6. The CDR3 covers 16 residues. CDR3 bases: TGTGCCAGCAGCCACGGGACTAGCGGGAGGTTGGGCGAGCAGTACTTC. Translation gives CASSHGTSGRLGEQYF.

V is TRBV6-2 or TRBV6-3 and J is TRBJ1-4; TRBD1 might be the D (6 bases). Trimming took 2 bases from V and 7 from J, leaving 11 bases between them. Germline assignment: CDR1 MNHEY and CDR2 SVGEGT. The CDR3 has 14 amino acids. CDR3 bases: TGTGCCAGCAGTTACGGCAGGGGTAGTGAAAAACTGTTTTTT. This translates into CASSYGRGSEKLFF.

The gene calls are TRBV5-1 and TRBJ1-2, with D perhaps TRBD1 (5 bases). The CDR3 is made up of 15 amino acids. CDR1 SGHRS and CDR2 YFSETQ come from the germline V gene. The V gene lost 3 bases and the J gene lost 4 bases, with 16 bases spanning the gap. Written as DNA, the CDR3 is TGCGCCAGCAGCTGGGCCCTGGGGGAGGGCTATGGCTACACCTTC. As protein: CASSWALGEGYGYTF.

V is TRBV14 and J is TRBJ2-2, with TRBD2 matching over 15 bases. The germline V gene encodes CDR1 SGHDN and CDR2 FVKESK. CDR3 length: 16 amino acids. V shed 4 bases and J 7 bases; nucleotides not matched to a gene: 4. Here the CDR3 reads CASSPGLAGGNGELFF. CDR3 nucleotides: TGTGCCAGCAGCCCAGGACTAGCGGGAGGGAACGGGGAGCTGTTTTTT.

The gene calls are TRBV6-4 and TRBJ2-2; 8 bases align to TRBD1. Germline values: CDR1 MRHNA, CDR2 SNTAGT. The trim removed 5 bases at V and 3 bases at J, leaving 5 bases unmatched. This CDR3 contains 15 residues. The CDR3 is CASSPRGLDTGELFF. The CDR3, as DNA: TGTGCCAGCAGTCCCAGGGGGCTCGACACCGGGGAGCTGTTTTTT.

A note on this clone: The same CDR3 can be traced to other DNA sequences in this sample. The chain is built from TRBV9 and TRBJ1-2; 9 bases match TRBD1. V lost 4 bases, J lost 5 bases, and 3 bases stayed unmatched. The length of the CDR3 is 13 residues. The germline CDR1 and CDR2 sequences are SGDLS and YYNGEE. CDR3 coding DNA: TGTGCCAGCAGCCCCGACAGGGGGTATGGCTACACCTTC. This codes for CASSPDRGYGYTF.

The rearrangement uses TRBV9 and TRBJ1-3, with D uncertain. Trimming shortened V by 0 bases and J by 0 bases, and 7 bases separated the two germline ends. Germline V lookup: CDR1 SGDLS, CDR2 YYNGEE. The CDR3 contains 15 residues. This CDR3 reads CASSVGYSSGNTIYF. The CDR3, as DNA: TGTGCCAGCAGCGTAGGGTACAGCTCTGGAAACACCATATATTTT.

This clone was counted a few times. For the CDR3, the DNA is TGTGCCAGCTCACCCCTATTCCGAGGGGCGGGGCAAGACGGGATCGGCGAAAAACTGTTTTTT. Translated, it gives CASSPLFRGAGQDGIGEKLFF. The chain is built from TRBV18 and TRBJ1-4, with D perhaps TRBD1 (5 bases). CDR1 and CDR2 (germline): KGHSH, LQKENI. The CDR3 loop spans 21 amino acids. The V gene lost 3 bases and the J gene lost 8 bases, with 34 bases spanning the gap.

V is TRBV7-8 and J is TRBJ1-1; the D gene is possibly TRBD1 (5 bases). Germline-derived CDR1 and CDR2 are SGHVS and FQNEAQ. This CDR3 region has 13 residues. V lost 3 bases and J 2 bases, leaving 7 bases between the germline ends. CDR3 region: CASSFRVNTEAFF. In DNA form, the CDR3 reads TGTGCCAGCAGCTTCAGGGTTAACACTGAAGCTTTCTTT.